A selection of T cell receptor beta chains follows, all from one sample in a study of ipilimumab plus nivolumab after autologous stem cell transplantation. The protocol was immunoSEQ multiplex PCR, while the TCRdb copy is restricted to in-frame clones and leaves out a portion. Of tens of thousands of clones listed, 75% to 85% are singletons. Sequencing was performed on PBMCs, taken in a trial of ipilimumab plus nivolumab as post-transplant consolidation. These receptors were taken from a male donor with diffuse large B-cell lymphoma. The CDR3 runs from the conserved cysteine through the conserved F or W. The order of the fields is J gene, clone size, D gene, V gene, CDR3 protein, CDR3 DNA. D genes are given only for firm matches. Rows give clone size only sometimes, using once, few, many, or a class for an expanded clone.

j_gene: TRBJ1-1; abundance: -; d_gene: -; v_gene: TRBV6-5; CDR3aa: CASRHLRERATEAFF; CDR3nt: TGTGCCAGCAGACACCTCCGGGAACGGGCCACTGAAGCTTTCTTT
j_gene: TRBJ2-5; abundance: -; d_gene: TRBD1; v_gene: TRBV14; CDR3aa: CASSQDRGKGDSRETQYF; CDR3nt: TGTGCCAGCAGCCAAGATCGTGGCAAAGGGGACAGCAGAGAGACCCAGTACTTC
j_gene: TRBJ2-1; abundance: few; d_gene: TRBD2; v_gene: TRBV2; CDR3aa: CASSKSGVIEEQFF; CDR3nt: TGTGCCAGCAGTAAAAGCGGGGTTATAGAGGAGCAGTTCTTC
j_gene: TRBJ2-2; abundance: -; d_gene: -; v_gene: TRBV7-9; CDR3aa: CASLRGKTGELFF; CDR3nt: TGTGCCAGCTTACGGGGAAAGACCGGGGAGCTGTTTTTT
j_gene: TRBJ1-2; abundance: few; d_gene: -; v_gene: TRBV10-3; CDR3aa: CAISESSMNYGYTF; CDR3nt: TGTGCCATCAGTGAGTCCTCGATGAACTATGGCTACACCTTC
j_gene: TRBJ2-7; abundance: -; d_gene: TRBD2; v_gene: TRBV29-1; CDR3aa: CSAISGGGYEQYF; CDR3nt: TGCAGCGCGATTAGCGGGGGGGGTTACGAGCAGTACTTC
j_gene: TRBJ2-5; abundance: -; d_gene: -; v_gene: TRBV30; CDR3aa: CAWSFSAQETQYF; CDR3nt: TGTGCCTGGAGTTTTTCCGCGCAAGAGACCCAGTACTTC
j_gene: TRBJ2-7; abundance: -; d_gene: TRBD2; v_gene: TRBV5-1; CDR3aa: CASSLTGGGASYEQYF; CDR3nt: TGCGCCAGCAGCTTGACCGGCGGGGGGGCCTCCTACGAGCAGTACTTC
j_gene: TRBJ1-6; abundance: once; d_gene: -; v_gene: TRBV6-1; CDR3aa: CASSAHKVASPLHF; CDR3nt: TGTGCCAGCAGTGCCCACAAGGTCGCATCACCCCTCCACTTT
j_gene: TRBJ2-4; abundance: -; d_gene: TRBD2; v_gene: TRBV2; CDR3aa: CASRRRLAGGPVSKNIQYF; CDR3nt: TGTGCCAGCAGACGCCGACTAGCGGGGGGGCCCGTGTCCAAAAACATTCAGTACTTC
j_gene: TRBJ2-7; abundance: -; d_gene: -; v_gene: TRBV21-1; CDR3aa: CASSIGRGRGEQYF; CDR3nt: TGTGCCAGCAGCATAGGCAGGGGTCGGGGCGAGCAGTACTTC
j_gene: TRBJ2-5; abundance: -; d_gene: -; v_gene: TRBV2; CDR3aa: CASKSGETQYF; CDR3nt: TGTGCCAGCAAATCGGGCGAGACCCAGTACTTC
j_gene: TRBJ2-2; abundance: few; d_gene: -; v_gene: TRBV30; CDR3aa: CAWSMRVGELFF; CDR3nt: TGTGCCTGGAGCATGAGGGTCGGGGAGCTGTTTTTT
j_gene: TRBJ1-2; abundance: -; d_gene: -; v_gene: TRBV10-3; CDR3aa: CAISESTLDTTSRDYGYTF; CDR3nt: TGTGCCATCAGTGAGTCGACGTTGGACACAACCTCCAGGGACTATGGCTACACCTTC
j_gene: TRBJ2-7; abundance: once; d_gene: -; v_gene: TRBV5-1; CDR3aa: CASSLTSGYEQYF; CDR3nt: TGCGCCAGCAGCTTGACCAGTGGCTACGAGCAGTACTTC
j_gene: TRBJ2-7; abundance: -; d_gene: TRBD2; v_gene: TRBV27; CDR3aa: CASSFGGSREKQYF; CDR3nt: TGTGCCAGCAGTTTCGGGGGGTCAAGGGAAAAGCAGTACTTC
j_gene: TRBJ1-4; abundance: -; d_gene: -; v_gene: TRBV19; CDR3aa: CASSINRVGEKLFF; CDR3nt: TGTGCCAGTAGTATCAACAGGGTCGGCGAAAAACTGTTTTTT
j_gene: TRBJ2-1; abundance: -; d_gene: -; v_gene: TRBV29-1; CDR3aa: CSVEGGPRSPGEQFF; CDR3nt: TGCAGCGTTGAAGGGGGACCCCGATCCCCTGGTGAGCAGTTCTTC
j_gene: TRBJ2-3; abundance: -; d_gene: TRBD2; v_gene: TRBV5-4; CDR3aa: CASSPETSGGGTDTQYF; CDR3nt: TGTGCCAGCAGCCCCGAGACTAGCGGGGGGGGCACAGATACGCAGTATTTT
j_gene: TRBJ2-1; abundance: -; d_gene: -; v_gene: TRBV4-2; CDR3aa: CASSLLPEGGGGHEQFF; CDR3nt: TGTGCCAGCAGCCTCCTGCCCGAGGGCGGGGGCGGGCATGAGCAGTTCTTC
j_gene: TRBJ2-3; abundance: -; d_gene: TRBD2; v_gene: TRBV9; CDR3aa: CASSRTSGGDTQYF; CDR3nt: TGTGCCAGCTCCAGGACTAGCGGGGGAGATACGCAGTATTTT
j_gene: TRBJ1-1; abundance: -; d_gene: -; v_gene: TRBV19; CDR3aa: CASSFSLVNTEAFF; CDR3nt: TGTGCCAGTAGTTTCTCCCTGGTGAACACTGAAGCTTTCTTT